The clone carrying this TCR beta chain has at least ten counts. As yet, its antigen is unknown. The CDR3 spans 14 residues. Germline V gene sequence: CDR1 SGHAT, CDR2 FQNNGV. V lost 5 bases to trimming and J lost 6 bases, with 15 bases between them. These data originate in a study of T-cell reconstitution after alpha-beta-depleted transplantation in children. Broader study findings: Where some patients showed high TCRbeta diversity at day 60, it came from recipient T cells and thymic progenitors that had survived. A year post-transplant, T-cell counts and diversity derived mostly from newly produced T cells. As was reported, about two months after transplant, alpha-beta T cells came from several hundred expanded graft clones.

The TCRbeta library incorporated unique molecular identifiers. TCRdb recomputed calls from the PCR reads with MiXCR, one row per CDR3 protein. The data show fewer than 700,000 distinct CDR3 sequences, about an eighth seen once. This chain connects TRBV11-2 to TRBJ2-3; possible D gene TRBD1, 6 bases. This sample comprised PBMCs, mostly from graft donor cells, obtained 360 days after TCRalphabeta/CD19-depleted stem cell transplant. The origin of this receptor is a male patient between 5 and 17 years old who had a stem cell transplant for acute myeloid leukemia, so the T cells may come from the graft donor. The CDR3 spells CASSLPLGADTQYF. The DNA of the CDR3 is TGTGCCAGCAGCCTTCCCTTGGGGGCCGATACGCAGTATTTT.